This T cell receptor (beta chain) was recorded in a study of blood T cells in healthy people across ages. The use of a sample-barcoded 5' primer and a J-beta primer mix characterized a second PCR of roughly 6 to 11 cycles. From the 5' RACE reads, TCRdb called clonotypes with MiXCR, one entry per CDR3 protein. The table shows around 780,000 distinct CDR3 sequences, with roughly 50% occurring only once. J was trimmed by 8 bases and V by 4 bases; bases with no gene match: 14. This CDR3 is 16 amino acids long. Germline V gene sequence: CDR1 SGHRS, CDR2 YFSETQ. Sequencing used blood. The source of this sequence is a man in his forties or fifties in good health. The rearrangement links TRBV5-1 to TRBJ2-7; 11 bases match TRBD1. In DNA, the CDR3 is TGCGCCAGCAGCACCGGACAGGGGGCGGCCCAGAACAAGCAGTACTTC. This translates into CASSTGQGAAQNKQYF.